The present entry profiles one TCR beta chain with its context. No cognate antigen has been identified for it. There are no base qualities to consult, and no much larger clone falls within one base. The source of the sample is a study of long-term antiretroviral therapy in people with HIV (dated by TCRdb to 2022 to 2024). For the study in its entirety: The earliest samples were collected about a decade before the 2015 WHO recommendation for immediate ART, when ART was typically delayed until CD4 counts fell. A retrospective serial study tested whether ART initiation and durable HIV suppression were associated with changes in peripheral blood TRB repertoire composition and diversity. A total of around 200 cryopreserved PBMC samples were contributed to the cohort by 30 adults with confirmed HIV infection, with samples collected serially over a mean of approximately six years (range 1-12). Among the approximately 30 participants with HIV, about 11 were female. No cross-contamination during QIAcube processing turned up in test extractions that ran a monoclonal T-cell line alongside approximately 35 polyclonal samples.

V is reduced by 2 bases and J by 0 bases, leaving a spacing of 6 bases between them. Taken from cysteine to phenylalanine, the CDR3 has 14 residues. Solely the CDR3 DNA is kept, with 42 bases framed from the first base. Based on the germline V gene, the CDR1 and CDR2 sequences are SGHNT and YENEEA. Study-wide findings and limitations: At every time point, the repertoire was dominated by expanded TRB clones first identified before ART initiation, although this dominance fluctuated and, in many PLHIV, declined after ART. Samples dated from the mid-2000s to the late 2010s, and the ART regimens used may be less effective than current ones. Limited PBMC availability meant only the TCR beta chain was sequenced, without alpha chain pairing. Starting ART was linked to a significant rise in TRB diversity, yet even with long-term ART the diversity remained significantly lower than in transplant donor controls. Inferences about post-ART repertoire changes are limited because no data were available on ART adherence, viral resistance or therapy changes. Because cell numbers in pre-ART samples were limited, unsorted PBMC were profiled instead of sorted CD4+ and CD8+ T cells. HIV repertoires had narrower CDR3 length ranges than controls, and the network structure suggested an antigen-experienced repertoire that shifted only slightly toward naive after ART.

Sequencing of the TRB variable region was done with the immunoSEQ hsTCRB v3.0 assay at survey level resolution. A depth of about 35,000-55,000 T-cell genomes per sample was targeted for TRB sequencing. Pooled TRB libraries were sequenced on an Illumina MiSeq with a v3 150-cycle kit. Turning to the authors' computational methods: Repertoire analysis was performed in R inside a reproducible Nextflow workflow that covered QC, data transformation and analysis. Custom analyses were implemented in LymphoSeq2, an R package for AIRR-Seq data exploration. After excluding several samples that yielded fewer than 5000 total TRB sequences, under 200 HIV repertoires remained for analysis. Among the roughly 200 retained HIV repertoires, 59 were collected before ART initiation and 120 to 140 after ART initiation. Each repertoire was downsampled to 5000 TRB nucleotide sequences, and summary statistics were averaged across 100 downsampling iterations. TRB sequences were retained for analysis only if CDR3 regions of at least seven amino acids were present. Diversity was measured with a Shannon entropy-derived clonality score and the Gini coefficient. In the repertoire networks, any two of the top 5000 CDR3 amino acid sequences were connected whenever the two sequences differed by an edit distance of one. For TRB CDR3 amino acid sequences, GLIPH2 was used to predict antigen specificity groups and MHC restriction. To flag known CMV, EBV, HIV or tissue antigen associations, CDR3 amino acid sequences were matched against VDJdb and McPAS-TCR. Pre-ART, post-ART and control groups were compared with Wilcoxon signed-rank tests and Holm-Bonferroni correction. The table comes from immuneACCESS by way of TCRdb, which keeps in-frame sequences with V and J called. Part of the clones is missing from these tables; in studies checked, under half for an unresolved V gene and the rest for unknown reasons. V and J calls plus clone size are reproduced from that table; the DNA served to infer D and trimming. Here the sample has 20,000 to 25,000 clones; 79% occur a single time. Roughly 10% of the sample rests with the top ten.

Participants were included only if at least one PBMC sample before ART initiation and at least two post-ART samples were available. All participants with HIV were treated in the United States of America. Before DNA extraction, cryopreserved samples of about 1-11 million PBMC were thawed and then washed. At the time of the earliest PBMC sample, participants with HIV were aged between about 23 and 54 years. PBMC samples were contributed by each participant from 1-4 timepoints before ART initiation and 2-8 timepoints after ART initiation, with a median of 7 samples. Serial HIV viral load, CD4+ T-cell count, ART history and demographic data were obtained for every participant. Genomic DNA was extracted from unsorted PBMC with a Qiagen kit on a QIAcube, with processing performed in batches of 12 samples.

Recombination linked TRBV11-3 to TRBJ2-3, with no confidently assigned D gene. The source is a woman aged 40 to 50 with HIV. The specimen comprised unsorted PBMCs, sampled 4.1 years after starting antiretroviral therapy. The CDR3 region: CASSLTASTDTQYF. The nucleotides read TGTGCCAGCAGCTTAACAGCCAGCACAGATACGCAGTATTTT.